The 13 T cell receptor beta chains reported below all come from one sample, sequenced in a study of T cells after yellow fever vaccination. MiXCR, run by TCRdb on the 5' RACE reads, gives a single entry per CDR3 protein. In the table there are about 340,000 distinct CDR3 sequences, under 15% of which are singletons. The starting material was CD4+ T cells sorted from PBMCs, obtained 15 days after the yellow fever booster vaccination. The origin of the receptors is a man between 18 and 29 years old who received the YFV17D yellow fever vaccine.

This clonotype was seen only a few times. The rearrangement links TRBV5-1 to TRBJ2-5, with 9 bases fitting TRBD2. Trimming at V came to 0 bases and at J to 1 base, leaving 7 bases not matched to a gene. CDR1 is SGHRS, CDR2 YFSETQ, per germline. This CDR3 comprises 17 residues. The CDR3 DNA sequence: TGCGCCAGCAGCTTGGCTGGGCGGGGGGGCCCCCAAGAGACCCAGTACTTC. This translates into CASSLAGRGGPQETQYF. Variable domain in full (rest from reference TRBV5-1 and TRBJ2-5): KAGVTQTPRYLIKTRGQQVTLSCSPISGHRSVSWYQQTPGQGLQFLFEYFSETQRNKGNFPGRFSGRQFSNSRSEMNVSTLELGDSALYLCASSLAGRGGPQETQYFGPGTRLLVL.

This clonotype was detected a few times. This chain connects TRBV5-1 to TRBJ2-2; TRBD1 matches 7 bases. The junction had 4 bases not matched to a gene; V was cut back by 1 base and J by 1 base. Germline values: CDR1 SGHRS, CDR2 YFSETQ. The length of the CDR3 is 16 residues. CDR3 protein: CASSLLAGGNTGELFF. The CDR3 nucleotides read TGCGCCAGCAGCTTGTTAGCAGGGGGGAACACCGGGGAGCTGTTTTTT.

This clonotype was counted many times. The chain combines TRBV7-2 with TRBJ2-3, with TRBD2 matching over 9 bases. Looked up from germline, CDR1 is SGHTA and CDR2 is FQGNSA. Trimming took 2 bases from V and 2 from J; bases not matched to a gene: 2. CDR3 length: 15 amino acids. CDR3 nucleotides: TGTGCCAGCAGCTTAAGCGGGGGGAACACAGATACGCAGTATTTT. It yields the protein CASSLSGGNTDTQYF. Looking up the rest from reference TRBV7-2 and TRBJ2-3 gives the full variable domain: GAGVSQSPSNKVTEKGKDVELRCDPISGHTALYWYRQSLGQGLEFLIYFQGNSAPDKSGLPSDRFSAERTGGSVSTLTIQRTQQEDSAVYLCASSLSGGNTDTQYFGPGTRLTVL.

This chain joins TRBV9 and TRBJ2-2; D unresolved. CDR1 and CDR2 from the germline V gene are SGDLS and YYNGEE. The ends were cut back, 0 bases at V and 2 bases at J, with 5 bases in the middle. The CDR3 covers 14 residues. The CDR3 DNA follows: TGTGCCAGCAGCGTAGACGGAAACACCGGGGAGCTGTTTTTT. Translation gives CASSVDGNTGELFF.

This clonotype has only a few counts. The chain employs TRBV4-2 and TRBJ2-1; no firm D call. The CDR3 contains 17 residues. V gave up 0 bases and J gave up 10 bases, with 22 bases separating them. Germline V gene sequence: CDR1 LGHNA, CDR2 YNFKEQ. The CDR3 DNA is TGTGCCAGCAGCCAAGATCTGGTACGTCGATCCCCACGGGAGCAGTTCTTC. This gives the protein CASSQDLVRRSPREQFF.

The chain combines TRBV4-2 with TRBJ2-3, with 9 bases that match TRBD1. Germline assignment: CDR1 LGHNA and CDR2 YNFKEQ. The CDR3 length is 16 residues. The junction had 4 bases not matched to a gene; V was cut back by 0 bases and J by 3 bases. CDR3 sequence reads: CASSQDLGQGTDTQYF. CDR3 nucleotides: TGTGCCAGCAGCCAAGATTTGGGACAGGGAACAGATACGCAGTATTTT.

The V call is TRBV20-1, the J call TRBJ1-1; no definite D call. The V gene's germline CDR1 is DFQATT and CDR2 SNEGSKA (reference sequence). CDR3 length: 11 residues. With 1 base removed from V and 9 bases from J, the gap between germline ends came to 9 bases. The CDR3 sequence: CSARVAIQAFF. CDR3 nucleotide sequence: TGCAGTGCTAGAGTGGCAATTCAAGCTTTCTTT.

In its sample, this clonotype was seen many times. The V and J genes are TRBV7-9 and TRBJ2-5; D possibly corresponds to TRBD1 (5 bases). CDR1 SEHNR and CDR2 FQNEAQ come from the germline V gene (reference sequence). The CDR3 is made up of 15 amino acids. Between the trimmed V and J ends, which lost 2 bases and 3 bases, there was a span of 13 bases. Written as DNA, the CDR3 is TGTGCCAGCAGCTTATTTAGGGGTTGGGAAGAGACCCAGTACTTC. Amino acid sequence: CASSLFRGWEETQYF. The complete variable domain, with remaining parts taken from reference TRBV7-9 and TRBJ2-5, reads DTGVSQNPRHKITKRGQNVTFRCDPISEHNRLYWYRQTLGQGPEFLTYFQNEAQLEKSRLLSDRFSAERPKGSFSTLEIQRTEQGDSAMYLCASSLFRGWEETQYFGPGTRLLVL.

This clonotype was observed once. The V call is TRBV20-1, the J call TRBJ1-5; a weak D match, TRBD1 (5 bases). Trimming took off 1 base at V and 3 bases at J, with 13 bases between the two ends. CDR1 DFQATT and CDR2 SNEGSKA come from the germline V gene (reference sequence). The length of the CDR3 is 15 residues. The CDR3 reads CSARVQQAHNQPQHF. CDR3 nucleotides: TGCAGTGCTAGAGTTCAACAGGCCCACAATCAGCCCCAGCATTTT.

This rearrangement joins TRBV7-3 to TRBJ2-1; D gene unclear. CDR3 length: 13 residues. CDR1 and CDR2 from the germline V gene are SGHTA and FQGTGA. V gave up 6 bases and J gave up 7 bases, with 13 bases separating them. In nucleotides, the CDR3 is TGTGCCAGCAGTCCAGGAAGCTCGAATGAGCAGTTCTTC. Amino acids: CASSPGSSNEQFF.

This clonotype was detected a few times. The V call is TRBV4-1, the J call TRBJ1-1, with a possible D match to TRBD1 (6 bases). This CDR3 is 15 amino acids long. Looked up from germline, CDR1 is MGHRA and CDR2 is YSYEKL. Trimming cost V 5 bases and J 3 bases, with 16 bases left between them. The CDR3 is CASSGARGGDTEAFF. The DNA of the CDR3 is TGCGCCAGCAGCGGGGCCAGGGGTGGGGACACTGAAGCTTTCTTT.

The chain couples TRBV28 to TRBJ2-7; 8 bases are a match to TRBD1. With 4 bases clipped from V and 4 bases from J, the junction kept 6 bases outside the gene matches. Germline V CDR1 and CDR2: MDHEN, SYDVKM. This CDR3 is 14 amino acids long. The CDR3 DNA sequence: TGTGCCAGCAGTTCCCAGGGGGCAGGGTACGAGCAGTACGTC. This sequence encodes CASSSQGAGYEQYV.

The rearrangement joins TRBV4-2 to TRBJ2-7; tentative D call: TRBD2 (6 bases). Trimming pared 0 bases from V and 6 bases from J, leaving 12 bases between. Germline loops: CDR1 LGHNA, CDR2 YNFKEQ. The CDR3 totals 14 residues. CDR3 amino acids: CASSQELGTREQYF. As DNA, the CDR3 is TGTGCCAGCAGCCAAGAACTAGGGACTCGCGAGCAGTACTTC.